The source of this T cell receptor (beta chain) is a study of read filtering for tumor transcriptome and immune sequencing. At the level of the study: Mean patient age was approximately 71 years, range about 47 to 85; over 16 male, more than 11 female. Transcriptome libraries were built from DNase-treated RNA. General study points: Approximately 80% of IR-seq clonotypes had one read, totaling around 4% of reads; RNA-seq: approximately 75% and 45%.

Germline CDR1 reads KGHDR; CDR2 reads SFDVKD. V was shortened by 8 bases and J by 0 bases, with 19 bases between the two germline ends. The CDR3 has 18 amino acids. A word on this clonotype: What it binds is not known.

This library used roughly 0.4 ug RNA and molecular barcoded adaptors spanning alpha/delta and beta/gamma chains. TCRdb fed the reads into MiXCR, producing one record per CDR3 protein. The sample has approximately 20,000 distinct CDR3 sequences; roughly a fifth are singletons. The source is a donor at least 40 years old with multiple myeloma. This rearrangement joins TRBV24-1 to TRBJ2-6; D possibly corresponds to TRBD1 (5 bases). Sequenced: a population of CD138-negative cells sorted from bone marrow. The chain's CDR3 is CATNNKGRLFSGANVLTF. CDR3 nucleotides: TGTGCCACCAATAACAAGGGGCGTCTCTTCTCTGGGGCCAACGTCCTGACTTTC.